This T cell receptor beta chain was identified in a study of CD8+ T cells in alopecia areata (dated by TCRdb to 2016 to 2018). Study-level background: Skin from C3H/HeJ donors with spontaneous alopecia (roughly 6-12 months old) was grafted onto female C3H/HeJ recipients aged 7-10 weeks. To study T cell clonal expansion in alopecia areata, the researchers applied high-throughput TCRbeta sequencing to both the C3H/HeJ mouse model and human patients. On the human side, TCRbeta sequencing was run on scalp tissue and on sorted CD4+ and CD8+ peripheral blood T cells from healthy controls and from alopecia areata patients with either patchy or totalis/universalis disease. Scalp clonality was compared across normal scalp (n=4), patchy alopecia areata scalp (n=8), and alopecia totalis/universalis scalp (n=8). RNA came from the PAXgene miRNA kit for fixed scalp, the miRNeasy kit for PBMCs, and the RNeasy kit for mouse skin. Amplification of TCRbeta CDR3 regions was done by immunoSEQ multiplex PCR using 35 Vbeta forward primers and 13 Jbeta reverse primers. What the work shows at the level of the full study, not this receptor alone: Resident alphabeta T cells in normal human skin are also sequenced, complicating scalp TCR repertoire analysis, unlike mouse skin dominated by gammadelta T cells. Shared TCR sequences between patients were less evident than in mice, which may be partly attributable to HLA diversity in the patient population. Lesional scalp, especially in alopecia totalis/universalis, showed higher clonality and more expanded CD8+ clones than normal scalp, suggesting antigenic drive.

Library method: the immunoSEQ multiplex PCR assay. RNA was extracted from all samples and reverse transcribed into cDNA, which served as template for TCR sequencing. SuperScript III was used to make first-strand cDNA, primed with a 2:1 mix of oligo-dT and random hexamers. A synthetic immune receptor repertoire was used to measure amplification bias, and any remaining bias was corrected computationally. Libraries were sequenced on Illumina HiSeq with 60 bp reads covering the CDR3, read from J toward V. The original methods were these. Raw reads were preprocessed to remove errors, and CDR3 was defined by IMGT conventions from the conserved cysteine to phenylalanine. To get clonality, Shannon entropy was normalized by log2 of the number of productive unique TCRs and the result was subtracted from 1. Whether each scalp clone was CD4 or CD8 was inferred by checking scalp TCRbeta sequences against the CD4 and CD8 repertoires from sorted blood. Here the immuneACCESS table is served through TCRdb, limited to in-frame sequences with V and J called. Missing clones are a known gap in these copies; in checked studies unresolved V genes cover under half, and the rest lacks a known reason. The V and J calls and clone size come from that table; D and trimming were worked out from the DNA. The table puts roughly 110,000 clones in this sample, none counted just once. The ten biggest clones cover around 20% of the sample.

As concerns this clone: What antigen it recognizes has not been identified. TCRdb's protein sequence differs at residue 12 from the translated DNA; the protein presented here follows the DNA. Note that gene names and germline sequences for this receptor are mouse ones. The read falls 3 residues short of the CDR3 end, and the missing part is taken from the germline J gene.

The CDR3 starts with the cysteine, ends with the phenylalanine, and has 15 residues. The DNA covers only part of the CDR3, 36 bases in frame from base 1. V and J lose 5 bases and 0 bases, and a span of 8 bases separates them. For CDR1 and CDR2, the germline V gene (reference sequence) lists NSQYPW and LRSPGD. This sequence was found in a C3H/HeJ mouse with alopecia areata. Mice in this strain carry MHC haplotype H2-k. Sequenced input: lesional skin. The rearrangement combines TRBV1 with TRBJ1-6; the D gene is not confidently resolved. TRBJ1-6 counts as an open reading frame of uncertain function. The sequenced part of the CDR3 DNA is TGCACCTGCAGTCTGGGGAATTCCTATAATTCGCCC. Translation gives CTCSLGNSYNSP. The entire CDR3 protein reads CTCSLGNSYNSPLYF.